The source of this T cell receptor beta chain is a study of CD8+CD57+ T cells in acquired aplastic anemia listed by TCRdb under 2018. A note on the overall study: DNA extracted from sorted CD4+ and CD8+ cells had a mean of about 3.2 ug, with a range of about 0.18 to 27.4 ug. CD8+CD57+ expansion was defined as a frequency above the mean frequency observed in healthy subjects.

The germline V gene specifies KGHSH as CDR1 and LQKENI as CDR2. The CDR3 sequence holds 13 residues, the cysteine and phenylalanine included. Left in the record is the CDR3 DNA by itself, 39 bases read in frame from the first base. The germline V end is reduced by 8 bases and the J end by 7 bases; junction bases left unmatched: 6. In the case of this clonotype: There is no known antigen for this receptor. The record has no base qualities; no much larger clone is one base away.

Expansion of CD8+CD57+ cells had been shown by flow cytometry in the patients chosen for sequencing. Severe acquired aplastic anemia was diagnosed in all patients according to International Study of Aplastic Anemia and Agranulocytosis and Camitta criteria. At the time blood was sampled, none of the patients had received any therapy. TCR repertoires of sorted CD4+ and CD8+ blood T cells from severe aplastic anemia patients and healthy subjects were deep-sequenced in the study. In the USA, patient enrollment took place under clinicaltrials.gov protocols 00001620, 01623167, 00001397, 00071045, 00081523 and 00961064. Ficoll-Paque density gradient centrifugation was used to isolate peripheral blood mononuclear cells. Before DNA extraction, CD4+ and CD8+ T cells were sorted by FACS or by magnetic beads. General findings and caveats noted by the study authors: No significant difference in CD8+ Simpson's diversity was found between patients and healthy controls (P=0.060). Around 30 CD8+ CDR3 sequences were shared between patients and controls but appeared highly expressed in patients and within their immunodominant clones.

TCR beta VDJ combination and CDR3 sequence profiling used genomic DNA as the template. An Illumina HiSeq 2000 was used for TCR repertoire sequencing. The authors processed their data as follows. Repertoires were assessed using TRBV/TRBJ rearrangement plots, CDR3 size and DJ length profiles, and Simpson's diversity index. The immunodominant clone was defined as the most abundant DNA sequence in deep sequencing data. CDR3 amino acid sequences were screened for sharing across subjects and compared with published repertoires and the VDJdb database. The raw public data were reprocessed by TCRdb itself: fastp quality trimming at Q25, MiXCR clonotype calling, in-frame beta chains only. Every distinct CDR3 protein forms one entry, paired with its most common genes and DNA. The V and J calls shown here were made by TCRdb, not taken from the authors' results. In this sample the table shows 200,000 to 300,000 distinct CDR3 sequences, around 46% of which occur a single time. The ten largest clones represent roughly 8% of the sample.

The chain was built from TRBV18 and TRBJ1-4, with 8 bases matching TRBD1. The receptor comes from a human donor with aplastic anemia. The specimen was sorted CD4+, CD8+, or CD8+CD57+ T cells (not recorded which) from PBMCs. The nucleotide sequence reads as follows: TGTGCCAGCACTCAGGGGGCTGGTGAAAAACTGTTTTTT. Its amino acids are CASTQGAGEKLFF.